The sequence of this TCR beta chain was determined in a study of CD8 T cells in Susac syndrome. Study-level results: An acknowledgment was made by the study that its TCR sequencing and HLA analysis involved relatively few individuals.

The germline V gene encodes CDR1 LGHNA and CDR2 YSLEER. Trimming cost V 0 bases and J 3 bases, with 9 bases left between them. CDR3 length: 15 residues. Regarding this clonotype: The target antigen is unknown.

The RNA input was about 0.5 to 1 ug, and it was reverse transcribed with random hexamers. TCR beta CDR3 was amplified by immunoSEQ covering 54 Vbeta and 13 Jbeta. Each CDR3 protein gets one entry after TCRdb re-called the immunoSEQ multiplex PCR reads with MiXCR. The table has about 69,000 distinct CDR3 sequences, around nine tenths seen once. TEMRA cells were enriched by FACS, while CD8+ and CD4+ T cells were obtained through a negative isolation that was performed magnetically. The clonotype was recovered from a human donor with multiple sclerosis. The source material was CD8+ T cells from PBMCs. This sequence joins TRBV4-3 and TRBJ1-5; D is undetermined. The CDR3 coding sequence is TGCGCCAGCAGCCAAGATTGGAGAAACAATCAGCCCCAGCATTTT. Residues: CASSQDWRNNQPQHF.